This T cell receptor (beta chain) emerged from a study of graft-versus-host responses after intestinal transplantation. Overall study: Among the recipients, all got anti-thymocyte globulin induction and then tacrolimus and steroids for approximately 3 years.

Whole-study results and caveats: GvH clones detected in recipient marrow included some appearing first in ileum or blood. Circulating GvH clone levels at their peak were associated with HvG declines (early post-transplant).

This clone was found once. The antigen remains undetermined. Libraries were prepared by immunoSEQ multiplex PCR; TCRdb keeps only in-frame clonotypes and omits some of them. The repertoire holds 90,000 to 130,000 clones, with approximately 90% as singletons. The CDR3 extends over 15 amino acids. V trimming: 8 bases; J trimming: 2 bases; junction bases outside the gene matches: 8. Germline V CDR1 and CDR2: MDHEN, SYDVKM. This receptor was taken from a human donor who was the organ donor for an intestinal transplant. The starting material was unstimulated CD4+ T cells sorted from spleen or lymph node cells, obtained before transplant. The gene calls are TRBV28 and TRBJ2-7; 11 positions match TRBD2. CDR3 in DNA: TGTGCCAGCCGCTCGAGACTAGCGGGAACCTACGAGCAGTACTTC. Its translation is CASRSRLAGTYEQYF.